This T cell receptor beta chain stems from a study of cytomegalovirus exposure and HLA in healthy donors. This CDR3 contains 16 residues. Germline assignment: CDR1 LNHDA and CDR2 SQIVND (reference sequence). V gave up 3 bases and J gave up 6 bases, with 18 bases separating them. Both 60 Vbeta primers and 13 Jbeta primers went into the PCR. Assay used: immunoSEQ multiplex PCR; TCRdb lists only in-frame clones, some missing. The data contain roughly 100,000 clones, about 75% of them singletons. Material: PBMCs. This clonotype was sampled from a middle-aged woman in good health and CMV-seronegative. The chain has TRBV19 and TRBJ1-5; possibly TRBD1 for D (5 bases). The CDR3 sequence is CASSIWRDSKGQPQHF. DNA for the CDR3: TGTGCCAGTAGTATTTGGAGAGACAGTAAAGGTCAGCCCCAGCATTTT. The whole variable domain, remainder taken from reference TRBV19 and TRBJ1-5, is DGGITQSPKYLFRKEGQNVTLSCEQNLNHDAMYWYRQDPGQGLRLIYYSQIVNDFQKGDIAEGYSVSREKKESFPLTVTSAQKNPTAFYLCASSIWRDSKGQPQHFGDGTRLSIL.